A single sample gave rise to the 8 T cell receptor beta chains below, sequenced in a study of T cells in Graves' hyperthyroidism and ophthalmopathy. From RNA transcripts, TCR beta CDR3 regions were amplified. A set of HTBI primers served as the primers for a first-round RT-PCR of the TCR CDR3. Each CDR3 protein is one row after TCRdb ran MiXCR on the multiplex PCR reads. Of some 420,000 distinct CDR3 sequences listed, 12% to 15% are singletons. What was sequenced was blood. The receptors were gathered from a woman between 18 and 29 years old with Graves' hyperthyroidism.

This clonotype was seen repeatedly, ten times or more. The chain joins TRBV19 to TRBJ2-1; 12 positions match TRBD2. CDR3 length: 16 residues. CDR1 is LNHDA, CDR2 SQIVND, per germline (reference sequence). The V and J ends lost 2 bases and 4 bases, in that order; junction bases with no gene match: 3. The CDR3 loop reads CASSILLAGGYNEQFF. The CDR3 nucleotides read TGTGCCAGTAGTATATTACTAGCGGGAGGTTACAATGAGCAGTTCTTC.

The sample holds many counts of this clonotype. This chain links TRBV6-2 or TRBV6-3 with TRBJ1-1, with D possibly matching TRBD1 (6 bases). CDR3 length equals 15 residues. The germline CDR1 and CDR2 sequences are MNHEY and SVGEGT. V gave up 6 bases and J gave up 2 bases, with 16 bases separating them. In DNA form, the CDR3 reads TGTGCCAGCAGCCGCCGGGGGCAGATTAACACTGAAGCTTTCTTT. Residues: CASSRRGQINTEAFF.

This clonotype has more than one count but fewer than ten. The V call is TRBV20-1, the J call TRBJ1-2, with D perhaps TRBD1 (6 bases). Germline lookup yields CDR1 DFQATT and CDR2 SNEGSKA (reference sequence). Trimming took off 6 bases at V and 8 bases at J, with 13 bases between the two ends. The CDR3 covers 11 residues. The CDR3 loop is CSAGIGGGYTF. DNA for the CDR3: TGCAGTGCAGGCATCGGGGGCGGCTACACCTTC.

The DNA of the CDR3 is TGCAGCGTTTCGTCCGCTAACTATGGCTACACCTTC. It is translated as CSVSSANYGYTF. The chain recombines TRBV29-1 with TRBJ1-2; D is ambiguous. Trimming removed 5 bases from V and 0 bases from J, with 7 bases in between. Germline CDR1 reads SQVTM; CDR2 reads ANQGSEA. The CDR3 has 12 amino acids.

This clonotype was observed many times. The chain recombines TRBV30 with TRBJ1-1; possibly TRBD1 for D (5 bases). Germline CDR1 reads GTSNPN; CDR2 reads SVGIG (reference sequence). Trimming removed 3 bases at V and 0 bases at J, with 5 bases between. The CDR3 is 12 residues long. The CDR3 DNA sequence: TGTGCCTGGAGCAGGGTGAACACTGAAGCTTTCTTT. This encodes CAWSRVNTEAFF. Complete variable domain (other parts from reference TRBV30 and TRBJ1-1): SQTIHQWPATLVQPVGSPLSLECTVEGTSNPNLYWYRQAAGRGLQLLFYSVGIGQISSEVPQNLSASRPQDRQFILSSKKLLLSDSGFYLCAWSRVNTEAFFGQGTRLTVV.

In this sample, this clonotype turned up a few times. J is TRBJ1-2 and V is TRBV7-3, with D unclear. This CDR3 is 13 amino acids long. The ends were cut back, 0 bases at V and 5 bases at J, with 7 bases in the middle. Germline CDR1 and CDR2: SGHTA and FQGTGA. The CDR3 is CASSLTDGYGYTF. In DNA, the CDR3 is TGTGCCAGCAGCTTAACGGACGGGTATGGCTACACCTTC.

This clonotype has a count of ten or more. This chain joins TRBV20-1 and TRBJ1-1; D is undetermined. The V end was cut by 3 bases, the J end by 6 bases, with 14 bases between. CDR1 is DFQATT and CDR2 is SNEGSKA in the germline V gene (reference sequence). The CDR3 spans 13 residues. CDR3 amino acids: CSARARREAEAFF. The CDR3 DNA is TGCAGTGCTAGGGCCAGGAGGGAGGCTGAAGCTTTCTTT.

A word on this clonotype: This may be a read error, as it is one base from a much larger clone. J is TRBJ1-1 and V is TRBV7-3; D remains unclear. Germline loops: CDR1 SGHTA, CDR2 FQGTGA. The germline V and J ends were trimmed by 4 bases and 2 bases, with 8 bases remaining between them. The CDR3 is 13 amino acids. CDR3 sequence reads: CASSYGFNTEAFF. CDR3 bases: TGTGCCAGCAGCTATGGGTTCAACACTGAAGCTTTCTTT.